A selection of T cell receptor beta chains follows, all from one sample in a study of blood T cell repertoires in COVID-19. Measured with immunoSEQ multiplex PCR; TCRdb has only the in-frame clones, and not every one. The data contain about 290,000 clones, roughly 88% of them seen just once; the ten biggest clones take up approximately 3%. Sequencing was carried out using peripheral blood. All receptors derive from a woman between 25 and 40 years old with active or convalescent COVID-19. Each CDR3 is given with its conserved first and last residue. The D gene is left open where the match is weak. The listing skips clone size in some rows; elsewhere it reads once, few, many or a size class.

size: few
V: TRBV18
D: .
J: TRBJ2-5
CDR3: CASFRGAIAETQYF
DNA: TGTGCCAGCTTCAGGGGCGCTATTGCAGAGACCCAGTACTTC

size: .
V: TRBV5-1
D: .
J: TRBJ2-5
CDR3: CASSLQSQETQYF
DNA: TGCGCCAGCAGCTTACAGAGCCAAGAGACCCAGTACTTC

size: .
V: TRBV7-9
D: .
J: TRBJ2-3
CDR3: CASSLARGLTDTQYF
DNA: TGTGCCAGCAGCTTAGCGAGGGGACTGACGGATACGCAGTATTTT

size: .
V: TRBV11-3
D: TRBD1
J: TRBJ1-1
CDR3: CASSPARDRGNTEAFF
DNA: TGTGCCAGCAGCCCAGCCCGGGACAGGGGGAACACTGAAGCTTTCTTT

size: once
V: TRBV18
D: TRBD1
J: TRBJ2-5
CDR3: CASSPGDWTGEETQYF
DNA: TGTGCCAGCTCACCAGGGGATTGGACAGGAGAAGAGACCCAGTACTTC

size: once
V: TRBV30
D: TRBD1
J: TRBJ1-1
CDR3: CAWTDRANTEAFF
DNA: TGTGCCTGGACGGACAGGGCTAACACTGAAGCTTTCTTT

size: .
V: TRBV19
D: TRBD1
J: TRBJ1-2
CDR3: CASRFQGVHAGYTF
DNA: TGTGCCAGTAGATTCCAGGGGGTTCATGCTGGCTACACCTTC

size: .
V: TRBV19
D: .
J: TRBJ1-3
CDR3: CASSIVRSSGNTIYF
DNA: TGTGCCAGTAGTATCGTAAGGAGCTCTGGAAACACCATATATTTT

size: .
V: TRBV7-7
D: .
J: TRBJ2-3
CDR3: CASSPGQTATQYF
DNA: TGTGCTAGCAGCCCCGGACAGACGGCTACGCAGTATTTT

size: once
V: TRBV10-3
D: TRBD2
J: TRBJ2-3
CDR3: CAISEPGTSGGETDTQYF
DNA: TGTGCCATCAGTGAGCCTGGGACTAGCGGGGGGGAAACAGATACGCAGTATTTT

size: .
V: TRBV19
D: TRBD1
J: TRBJ2-7
CDR3: CASRRPGGHEQYF
DNA: TGTGCCAGCCGAAGGCCAGGGGGCCACGAGCAGTACTTC

size: .
V: TRBV14
D: TRBD1
J: TRBJ2-2
CDR3: CASSHRTGGAGELFF
DNA: TGTGCCAGCAGCCACCGGACAGGGGGTGCCGGGGAGCTGTTTTTT

size: .
V: TRBV15
D: .
J: TRBJ1-6
CDR3: CATSRDSGVNSPLHF
DNA: TGTGCCACCAGCAGAGATTCAGGGGTCAATTCACCCCTCCACTTT

size: .
V: TRBV14
D: .
J: TRBJ1-2
CDR3: CASSRLNTAGYTF
DNA: TGTGCCAGCAGCCGGCTAAACACAGCAGGCTACACCTTC

size: .
V: TRBV10-2
D: TRBD1
J: TRBJ2-1
CDR3: CASTGTGPYNEQFF
DNA: TGCGCCAGCACAGGGACAGGGCCGTACAATGAGCAGTTCTTC

size: few
V: TRBV15
D: TRBD1
J: TRBJ1-2
CDR3: CATSRGGQGKGGYTF
DNA: TGTGCCACCAGCAGAGGGGGACAGGGGAAGGGAGGCTACACCTTC

size: .
V: TRBV6-5
D: TRBD2
J: TRBJ2-5
CDR3: CASRTPSGGAETQYF
DNA: TGTGCCAGCAGAACCCCTAGCGGGGGGGCGGAGACCCAGTACTTC

size: .
V: TRBV28
D: TRBD2
J: TRBJ2-3
CDR3: CASSLRRSGGGTQYF
DNA: TGTGCCAGCAGTCTCCGGCGAAGCGGGGGGGGTACGCAGTATTTT

size: .
V: TRBV27
D: .
J: TRBJ2-4
CDR3: CASSDRFRVKNIQYF
DNA: TGTGCCAGCAGTGATCGGTTCCGGGTCAAAAACATTCAGTACTTC

size: .
V: TRBV7-2
D: TRBD2
J: TRBJ2-7
CDR3: CASSLGGGSRAYEQYF
DNA: TGTGCCAGCAGCCTCGGGGGGGGGAGTAGGGCCTACGAGCAGTACTTC

size: .
V: TRBV2
D: .
J: TRBJ1-6
CDR3: CASSADSWADSPLHF
DNA: TGTGCCAGCAGTGCGGACTCCTGGGCCGATTCACCCCTCCACTTT

size: .
V: TRBV5-1
D: TRBD2
J: TRBJ2-1
CDR3: CASSFSTSGAYNEQFF
DNA: TGCGCCAGCAGCTTCTCGACTAGCGGGGCGTACAATGAGCAGTTCTTC

size: .
V: TRBV7-9
D: .
J: TRBJ1-5
CDR3: CASSLTGGHGNQPQHF
DNA: TGTGCCAGCAGCTTAACGGGGGGCCACGGCAATCAGCCCCAGCATTTT

size: .
V: TRBV6-5
D: .
J: TRBJ2-7
CDR3: CASSGSWAREQYF
DNA: TGTGCCAGCAGCGGCTCTTGGGCACGGGAGCAGTACTTC

size: .
V: TRBV28
D: .
J: TRBJ2-7
CDR3: CASRPPRGEQYF
DNA: TGTGCCAGCAGACCCCCCAGGGGCGAGCAGTACTTC

size: once
V: TRBV20-1
D: TRBD1
J: TRBJ2-7
CDR3: CSATDRGLYEQYF
DNA: TGCAGTGCTACTGACAGGGGGCTCTACGAGCAGTACTTC

size: .
V: TRBV20-1
D: .
J: TRBJ1-6
CDR3: CSAGEGDNSPLHF
DNA: TGCAGTGCTGGTGAGGGAGACAATTCACCCCTCCACTTT

size: once
V: TRBV28
D: .
J: TRBJ1-3
CDR3: CASSSQTVQGISGNTIYF
DNA: TGTGCCAGCAGTTCCCAAACAGTACAGGGCATATCTGGAAACACCATATATTTT

size: .
V: TRBV6-5
D: .
J: TRBJ1-5
CDR3: CASRSRDQPQHF
DNA: TGTGCCAGCAGAAGCAGGGATCAGCCCCAGCATTTT

size: .
V: TRBV6-6
D: TRBD2
J: TRBJ2-1
CDR3: CASRLSGGSYNEQFF
DNA: TGTGCCAGCAGACTTAGCGGGGGATCCTACAATGAGCAGTTCTTC

size: .
V: TRBV6-2/TRBV6-3
D: TRBD1
J: TRBJ2-4
CDR3: CASSLSGTGVAKNIQYF
DNA: TGTGCCAGCAGTTTATCCGGGACAGGGGTTGCCAAAAACATTCAGTACTTC

size: .
V: TRBV6-5
D: TRBD1
J: TRBJ1-1
CDR3: CASRGTGLEAFF
DNA: TGTGCCAGCAGGGGGACAGGCCTTGAAGCTTTCTTT

size: .
V: TRBV19
D: TRBD1
J: TRBJ1-2
CDR3: CASKSGTGERGYTF
DNA: TGTGCCAGTAAGTCCGGGACAGGGGAGCGAGGCTACACCTTC

size: .
V: TRBV19
D: TRBD1
J: TRBJ1-2
CDR3: CASSARQGGTISGYTF
DNA: TGTGCCAGTAGTGCGCGACAGGGTGGAACTATAAGTGGCTACACCTTC

size: .
V: TRBV7-2
D: TRBD2
J: TRBJ2-7
CDR3: CASIEAGGRDEQYF
DNA: TGTGCCAGCATCGAAGCGGGGGGGAGGGACGAGCAGTACTTC

size: .
V: TRBV6-2/TRBV6-3
D: .
J: TRBJ2-1
CDR3: CASSPPGLPYNEQFF
DNA: TGTGCCAGCAGTCCACCGGGACTCCCCTACAATGAGCAGTTCTTC

size: .
V: TRBV29-1
D: TRBD1
J: TRBJ1-2
CDR3: CSVRQGYGYTF
DNA: TGCAGCGTTCGACAGGGATATGGCTACACCTTC

size: .
V: TRBV4-2
D: .
J: TRBJ1-2
CDR3: CASSQGPEPNYGYTF
DNA: TGTGCCAGCAGCCAAGGTCCTGAGCCTAACTATGGCTACACCTTC

size: .
V: TRBV18
D: TRBD1
J: TRBJ2-4
CDR3: CASSPGQGGIQYF
DNA: TGTGCCAGCTCACCGGGACAGGGGGGCATTCAGTACTTC

size: .
V: TRBV4-1
D: .
J: TRBJ2-1
CDR3: CASSQEWPSSYNEQFF
DNA: TGCGCCAGCAGCCAAGAGTGGCCCAGCTCCTACAATGAGCAGTTCTTC

size: few
V: TRBV18
D: TRBD1
J: TRBJ1-2
CDR3: CASSPGQGNYGYTF
DNA: TGTGCCAGCTCACCCGGACAGGGGAACTATGGCTACACCTTC